These 27 T cell receptor beta chains came from one sample sequenced in a study of Graves' ophthalmopathy and Graves' hyperthyroidism. Amplification of the TCR beta CDR3 regions used RNA transcripts (as template). First-round RT-PCR relied on HTBI primers, and a second-round multiplex PCR came next. One entry per CDR3 protein, called by TCRdb with MiXCR from the multiplex PCR reads. This sample has around 1,000,000 distinct CDR3 sequences, with about 36% found just once. Sequencing was performed on peripheral blood or thyroid tissue (not recorded which). These receptor sequences come from an adult man with Graves' hyperthyroidism.

Turning to this clonotype: Being one base from a much bigger clone, this may be a read error. J is TRBJ2-5 and V is TRBV9; 8 positions match TRBD2. Germline values: CDR1 SGDLS, CDR2 YYNGEE. The CDR3 consists of 15 residues. J was trimmed by 5 bases and V by 0 bases; bases with no gene match: 6. Written as DNA, the CDR3 is TGTGCCAGCAGCGTAGACGGGGGGGCATTGGAGACCCAGTACTTC. Its translation is CASSVDGGALETQYF.

V is TRBV10-3 and J is TRBJ2-6, with D possibly TRBD1 on 6 matching bases. This CDR3 has 12 residues. CDR1 is ENHRY, CDR2 SYGVKD, per germline. The germline V and J ends were trimmed by 8 bases and 4 bases, with 6 bases remaining between them. CDR3 nucleotide sequence: TGTGCCATCGGACAGGGGGCCAACGTCCTGACTTTC. Its protein product is CAIGQGANVLTF.

This clonotype was found many times. The chain recombines TRBV7-9 with TRBJ1-3, with no clear D. The germline V and J ends were trimmed by 6 bases and 2 bases, with 8 bases remaining between them. Germline CDR1 reads SEHNR; CDR2 reads FQNEAQ (reference sequence). The CDR3 loop spans 13 amino acids. The CDR3 DNA is TGTGCCAGCAGTTCGGACGCTGGAAACACCATATATTTT. Translated: CASSSDAGNTIYF.

Concerning this clonotype: A much larger clone lies a single base off, so this may be a read error. V is TRBV7-9 and J is TRBJ1-2, with D unclear. CDR1 and CDR2 from the germline V gene are SEHNR and FQNEAQ (reference sequence). The CDR3 length is 11 residues. Here the CDR3 reads CASNQSDGYTF. The DNA for the CDR3 is TGTGCCAGCAACCAGTCTGATGGTTACACCTTC.

This clonotype has only a few counts. The chain carries TRBV30 and TRBJ2-5; D is perhaps TRBD1 (7 bases). Germline CDR1 GTSNPN, CDR2 SVGIG (reference sequence). V was pared by 2 bases and J by 5 bases, with 18 bases between. The CDR3 has 15 amino acids. The CDR3 loop is CAWSRGGGTLETQYF. The CDR3, as DNA: TGTGCCTGGAGTCGAGGAGGGGGCACTTTGGAGACCCAGTACTTC.

This chain joins TRBV10-2 and TRBJ1-5; D is undetermined. CDR1 is WSHSY and CDR2 is SAAADI in the germline V gene. The CDR3 length is 17 residues. Deletions cut 6 bases from V and 3 bases from J, with 21 bases between. The CDR3 DNA is TGCGCCAGCAGCATACAGCGCAGCGGGGTTTCCAATCAGCCCCAGCATTTT. This gives the protein CASSIQRSGVSNQPQHF.

V usage is TRBV6-6 and J usage is TRBJ1-2, with TRBD1 matching 9 bases. Losses at the gene ends were 4 bases for V and 8 bases for J; bases not matched to a gene: 8. Germline V CDR1 and CDR2: MNHNY, SVGAGI (reference sequence). The CDR3 covers 14 residues. In DNA form, the CDR3 reads TGTGCCAGCAGTTCTTCCGGGACAGGGCGGGGCTACACCTTC. It codes for CASSSSGTGRGYTF.

This chain connects TRBV5-1 to TRBJ2-7; no firm D call. CDR1 is SGHRS, CDR2 YFSETQ, per germline. This CDR3 has 14 residues. Trimming took 4 bases from V and 1 from J, leaving 12 bases between them. The CDR3 is CASSPAVGSYEQYF. The CDR3 region has the DNA TGCGCCAGCAGCCCTGCGGTGGGATCCTACGAGCAGTACTTC.

This clonotype was detected ten times or more. The V call is TRBV7-2, the J call TRBJ1-3, with D uncertain. Germline V gene sequence: CDR1 SGHTA, CDR2 FQGNSA. The CDR3 covers 14 residues. Trimming took off 1 base at V and 2 bases at J, with 6 bases between the two ends. The CDR3 loop reads CASSLGGTGNTIYF. The CDR3 DNA follows: TGTGCCAGCAGCTTAGGAGGGACTGGAAACACCATATATTTT.

This clonotype was detected ten times or more. The V gene is TRBV29-1, the J gene TRBJ2-2; D could derive from TRBD1 or TRBD2 (6 bases each). V was trimmed by 4 bases and J by 3 bases, leaving 9 bases between them. Germline V lookup: CDR1 SQVTM, CDR2 ANQGSEA. The CDR3 covers 13 residues. The CDR3 coding sequence is TGCAGCGTTGGGGGGGCCTACACCGGGGAGCTGTTTTTT. Translating it yields CSVGGAYTGELFF.

The CDR3 protein is CASSLTTPDTTNEKLFF. CDR3 nucleotide sequence: TGTGCCAGCAGCTTAACCACCCCGGACACAACTAATGAAAAACTGTTTTTT. The J gene is TRBJ1-4, the V gene TRBV7-9, with D possibly TRBD1 on 5 matching bases. V lost 2 bases, J lost 0 bases, and 13 bases lay in between. Germline V lookup: CDR1 SEHNR, CDR2 FQNEAQ (reference sequence). The CDR3 consists of 17 residues.

This clonotype occurred many times. The rearrangement links TRBV7-2 to TRBJ2-6, with unresolved D. The CDR3 totals 15 residues. Per germline, CDR1 SGHTA and CDR2 FQGNSA. V lost 3 bases and J lost 4, with 10 bases in between. The CDR3 here is CASSLFLGGANVLTF. The CDR3 DNA reads TGTGCCAGCAGCTTGTTTCTAGGAGGGGCCAACGTCCTGACTTTC.

This clonotype was seen a handful of times. The J gene is TRBJ2-2, the V gene TRBV19, with D perhaps TRBD1 (6 bases). The germline V gene has CDR1 LNHDA and CDR2 SQIVND (reference sequence). V lost 2 bases and J lost 2, with 15 bases in between. This CDR3 spans 17 amino acids. The chain's CDR3 is CASSISFRTANTGELFF. The CDR3 DNA is TGTGCCAGTAGTATATCCTTTAGGACAGCCAACACCGGGGAGCTGTTTTTT.

This clonotype was detected a few times. V usage is TRBV20-1 and J usage is TRBJ2-5; TRBD2 matches at 12 bases. CDR3 length equals 14 residues. V dropped 6 bases and J dropped 4; count of bases not matched to a gene: 6. Germline V gene sequence: CDR1 DFQATT, CDR2 SNEGSKA (reference sequence). The CDR3 reads CSATTSGSVETQYF. In DNA form, the CDR3 reads TGCAGTGCCACGACTAGCGGGAGTGTAGAGACCCAGTACTTC.

This clonotype was found a few times. This chain uses TRBV20-1 with TRBJ1-2, with a possible D match to TRBD1 (5 bases). V was shortened by 3 bases and J by 4 bases, with 12 bases between the two germline ends. Per the germline V gene, CDR1 is DFQATT and CDR2 is SNEGSKA (reference sequence). This CDR3 has 13 amino acids. The CDR3 region has the DNA TGCAGTGCTAGCAAGGGGAGCTCCTATGGCTACACCTTC. It yields the protein CSASKGSSYGYTF.

This clonotype was seen a few times. The junction shows a germline mismatch at one end, possibly a read error. The chain has TRBV10-2 and TRBJ1-5; 9 positions match TRBD1. There are 17 residues in the CDR3. Germline assignment: CDR1 WSHSY and CDR2 SAAADI. This chain's CDR3 is CASSEGTGLDSNQPQHF. The CDR3, as DNA: TGTGCCAGCAGTGAAGGGACAGGGCTAGATAGCAATCAGCCCCAGCATTTT.

This clonotype was picked up a small number of times. V usage is TRBV15 and J usage is TRBJ1-6; D is ambiguous. V shed 0 bases and J shed 7 bases, with 7 bases lying between them. This CDR3 has 14 amino acids. Germline lookup yields CDR1 LNHNV and CDR2 YYDKDF (reference sequence). The CDR3 sequence is CATSRETANSPLHF. The CDR3 DNA follows: TGTGCCACCAGCAGAGAAACGGCGAATTCACCCCTCCACTTT.

In regard to this clonotype: This clone may be a read error of a much larger clone one base away. The rearrangement joins TRBV10-3 to TRBJ1-2; D perhaps matches TRBD1 (6 bases). Germline CDR1 and CDR2: ENHRY and SYGVKD. The CDR3 sequence is 10 residues long. Trimming stripped 6 bases from V and 10 bases from J, with 9 bases between. The CDR3 loop is CAISTGTYTF. Written as DNA, the CDR3 is TGTGCCATCAGCACAGGGACCTACACCTTC.

The chain combines TRBV7-9 with TRBJ2-3; 7 bases align to TRBD1. CDR1 and CDR2 from the germline V gene are SEHNR and FQNEAQ (reference sequence). V dropped 8 bases and J dropped 6; count of bases not matched to a gene: 8. CDR3 length: 13 residues. The CDR3 coding sequence is TGTGCCAGCGGGGCGACAGGGTACGATACGCAGTATTTT. Translation gives CASGATGYDTQYF.

This clonotype was seen repeatedly, ten times or more. The V and J genes are TRBV19 and TRBJ1-2; D unresolved. CDR1 LNHDA and CDR2 SQIVND come from the germline V gene (reference sequence). Trimming removed 9 bases from V and 8 bases from J, with 16 bases in between. The CDR3 consists of 12 residues. The CDR3 region is CASKTISRGYTF. The CDR3 region has the DNA TGTGCCAGCAAGACGATTTCTCGCGGCTACACCTTC.

The V call is TRBV3-1, the J call TRBJ1-1, with D possibly being TRBD1 (5 bases). V lost 4 bases to trimming and J lost 0 bases, with 15 bases between them. Germline loops: CDR1 LGHDT, CDR2 YNNKEL (reference sequence). This CDR3 spans 16 amino acids. This CDR3 is CASSPTQDLLNTEAFF. The CDR3 nucleotides are TGTGCCAGCAGCCCGACACAGGACCTCTTGAACACTGAAGCTTTCTTT.

The V call is TRBV24-1, the J call TRBJ2-3; TRBD2 agrees at 9 bases. Germline V CDR1 and CDR2: KGHDR, SFDVKD. Trimming at V came to 0 bases and at J to 0 bases, leaving 6 bases not matched to a gene. The CDR3 contains 18 residues. The CDR3 region has the DNA TGTGCCACCAGTGATTTGCGAGCTAGCGGGACGAGCACAGATACGCAGTATTTT. Translation gives CATSDLRASGTSTDTQYF.

This clonotype was seen repeatedly, ten times or more. The rearrangement joins TRBV20-1 to TRBJ2-7; D may be TRBD2 (5 bases). V lost 2 bases to trimming and J lost 6 bases, with 20 bases between them. This CDR3 is 15 amino acids long. CDR1 is DFQATT and CDR2 is SNEGSKA in the germline V gene (reference sequence). The CDR3 loop reads CSARRGSGRPTEQYF. The CDR3 coding sequence is TGCAGTGCTAGACGAGGGTCCGGACGACCTACCGAGCAGTACTTC.

Turning to this clonotype: This may stem from a read error, because a much larger clone lies one nucleotide away. The chain couples TRBV7-2 to TRBJ2-7; D may be TRBD1 or TRBD2 (6 bases each). The CDR3 has 15 amino acids. Germline CDR1 SGHTA, CDR2 FQGNSA. The CDR3 here is CAGSLEGGSVYEQYF. CDR3 DNA sequence: TGTGCCGGCAGCTTAGAGGGGGGCAGCGTCTACGAGCAGTACTTC.

The chain combines TRBV6-5 with TRBJ2-7; D is ambiguous. Germline V gives CDR1 MNHEY, CDR2 SVGAGI. This CDR3 is built from 9 residues. The CDR3 nucleotides are TGTGCACGTGGGTACGAGCAGTACTTC. It specifies CARGYEQYF.

The chain links TRBV20-1 to TRBJ1-4, with D unclear. CDR3 size: 13 residues. Trimming removed 3 bases at V and 5 bases at J, with 10 bases between. Germline V gives CDR1 DFQATT, CDR2 SNEGSKA (reference sequence). CDR3 coding DNA: TGCAGTGCTAGTCGTGGGGTCAATGAAAAACTGTTTTTT. This gives the protein CSASRGVNEKLFF.

This clonotype was observed many times. The CDR3 here is CASSQHRDRGLYGYTF. The CDR3 DNA reads TGCGCCAGCAGCCAGCACCGGGACAGGGGCCTCTATGGCTACACCTTC. The genes are TRBV4-1 and TRBJ1-2, with 10 bases matching TRBD1. The germline V gene has CDR1 MGHRA and CDR2 YSYEKL. Trimming cost V 3 bases and J 4 bases; bases outside gene matches: 8. The CDR3 loop spans 16 amino acids.